This TCR beta chain was found in a study of blood T cell repertoires in COVID-19. Study information: From T cells, B-cell-depleted T cells, or PBMCs came the material, which was cDNA or gDNA.

The protocol was immunoSEQ multiplex PCR, while the TCRdb copy is restricted to in-frame clones and leaves out a portion. The data show 200,000 to 250,000 clones, around 84% seen once. Germline lookup yields CDR1 MGHDK and CDR2 SYGVNS. The CDR3 totals 13 residues. Trimming took off 7 bases at V and 6 bases at J, with 15 bases between the two ends. This receptor was obtained from a man between 25 and 39 years old with active or convalescent COVID-19. The chain recombines TRBV25-1 with TRBJ1-1, with TRBD1 as a possible D gene (6 bases). Sequencing was carried out using peripheral blood. The CDR3 coding sequence is TGTGCCAGCACTCTCAACAGGGTTTCTGAAGCTTTCTTT. Its protein product is CASTLNRVSEAFF.